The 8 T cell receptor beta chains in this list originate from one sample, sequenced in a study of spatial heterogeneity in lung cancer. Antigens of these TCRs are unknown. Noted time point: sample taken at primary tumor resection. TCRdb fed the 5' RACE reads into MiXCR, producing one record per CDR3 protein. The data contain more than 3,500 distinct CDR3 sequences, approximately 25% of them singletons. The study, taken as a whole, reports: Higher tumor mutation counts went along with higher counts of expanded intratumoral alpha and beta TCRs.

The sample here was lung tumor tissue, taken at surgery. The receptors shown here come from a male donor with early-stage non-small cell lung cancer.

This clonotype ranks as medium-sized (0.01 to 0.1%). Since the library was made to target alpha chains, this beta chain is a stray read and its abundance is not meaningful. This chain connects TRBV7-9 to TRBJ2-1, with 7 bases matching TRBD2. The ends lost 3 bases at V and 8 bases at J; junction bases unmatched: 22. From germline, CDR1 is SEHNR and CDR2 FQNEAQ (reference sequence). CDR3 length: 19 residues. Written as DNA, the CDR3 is TGTGCCAGCAGCTTTCGACTAGCATGGATGGGGGGTGGAGGTGATGAGCAGTTCTTC. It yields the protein CASSFRLAWMGGGGDEQFF.

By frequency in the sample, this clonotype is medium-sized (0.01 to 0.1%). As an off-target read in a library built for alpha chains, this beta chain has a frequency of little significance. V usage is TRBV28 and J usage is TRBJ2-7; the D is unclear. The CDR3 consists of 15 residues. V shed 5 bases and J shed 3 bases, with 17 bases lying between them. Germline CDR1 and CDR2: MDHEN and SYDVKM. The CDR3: CASSDRSGLYYEQYV. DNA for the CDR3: TGTGCCAGCAGTGATAGATCCGGGCTTTACTACGAGCAGTACGTC.

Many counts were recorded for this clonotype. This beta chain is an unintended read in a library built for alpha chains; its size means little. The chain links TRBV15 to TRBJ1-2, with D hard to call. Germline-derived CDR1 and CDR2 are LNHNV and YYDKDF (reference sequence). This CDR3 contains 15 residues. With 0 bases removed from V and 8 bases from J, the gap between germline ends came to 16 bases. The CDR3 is CATSRDQTELNGYTF. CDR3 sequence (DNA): TGTGCCACCAGCAGAGATCAAACGGAGTTGAACGGCTACACCTTC.

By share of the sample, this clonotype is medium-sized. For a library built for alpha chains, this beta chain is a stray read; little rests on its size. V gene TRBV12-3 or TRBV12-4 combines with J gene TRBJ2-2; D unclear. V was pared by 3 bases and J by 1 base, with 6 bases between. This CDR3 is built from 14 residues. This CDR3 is CASSFGLNTGELFF. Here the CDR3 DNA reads TGTGCCAGCAGTTTCGGATTGAACACCGGGGAGCTGTTTTTT.

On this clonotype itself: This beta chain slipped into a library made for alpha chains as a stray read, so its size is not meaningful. CDR3 sequence: CASSFGTANQPQHF. The CDR3 DNA follows: TGTGCCAGCAGCTTCGGGACAGCTAATCAGCCCCAGCATTTT. The chain uses TRBV7-9 and TRBJ1-5; TRBD1 aligns across 7 bases. From germline, CDR1 is SEHNR and CDR2 FQNEAQ (reference sequence). V gave up 3 bases and J gave up 4 bases; unmatched junction bases: 3. The CDR3 has 14 residues. Combining the CDR3 with reference TRBV7-9 and TRBJ1-5 gives the whole variable domain DTGVSQNPRHKITKRGQNVTFRCDPISEHNRLYWYRQTLGQGPEFLTYFQNEAQLEKSRLLSDRFSAERPKGSFSTLEIQRTEQGDSAMYLCASSFGTANQPQHFGDGTRLSIL.

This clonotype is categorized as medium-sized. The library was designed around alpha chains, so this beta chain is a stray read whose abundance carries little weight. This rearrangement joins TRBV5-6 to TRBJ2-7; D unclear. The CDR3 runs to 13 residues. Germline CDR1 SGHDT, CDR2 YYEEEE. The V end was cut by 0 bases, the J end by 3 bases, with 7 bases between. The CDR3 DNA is TGTGCCAGCAGCTTGGGCTCTAGCTACGAGCAGTACTTC. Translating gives CASSLGSSYEQYF.

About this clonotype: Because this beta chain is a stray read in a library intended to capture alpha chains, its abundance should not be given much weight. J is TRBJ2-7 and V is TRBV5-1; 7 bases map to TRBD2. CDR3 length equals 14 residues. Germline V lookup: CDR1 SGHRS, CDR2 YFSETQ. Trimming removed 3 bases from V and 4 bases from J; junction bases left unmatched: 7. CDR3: CASSYRDYLYEQYF. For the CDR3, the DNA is TGCGCCAGCAGCTATCGGGACTACCTGTACGAGCAGTACTTC.

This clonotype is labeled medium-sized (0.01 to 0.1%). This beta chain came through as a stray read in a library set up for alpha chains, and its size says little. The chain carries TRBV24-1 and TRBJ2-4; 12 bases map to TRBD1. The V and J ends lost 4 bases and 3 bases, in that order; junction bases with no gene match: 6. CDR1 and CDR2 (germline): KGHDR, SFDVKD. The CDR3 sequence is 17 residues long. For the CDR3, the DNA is TGTGCCACCAGTGAGGGACAGGGGGCTTGGGGCAAAAACATTCAGTACTTC. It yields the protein CATSEGQGAWGKNIQYF.